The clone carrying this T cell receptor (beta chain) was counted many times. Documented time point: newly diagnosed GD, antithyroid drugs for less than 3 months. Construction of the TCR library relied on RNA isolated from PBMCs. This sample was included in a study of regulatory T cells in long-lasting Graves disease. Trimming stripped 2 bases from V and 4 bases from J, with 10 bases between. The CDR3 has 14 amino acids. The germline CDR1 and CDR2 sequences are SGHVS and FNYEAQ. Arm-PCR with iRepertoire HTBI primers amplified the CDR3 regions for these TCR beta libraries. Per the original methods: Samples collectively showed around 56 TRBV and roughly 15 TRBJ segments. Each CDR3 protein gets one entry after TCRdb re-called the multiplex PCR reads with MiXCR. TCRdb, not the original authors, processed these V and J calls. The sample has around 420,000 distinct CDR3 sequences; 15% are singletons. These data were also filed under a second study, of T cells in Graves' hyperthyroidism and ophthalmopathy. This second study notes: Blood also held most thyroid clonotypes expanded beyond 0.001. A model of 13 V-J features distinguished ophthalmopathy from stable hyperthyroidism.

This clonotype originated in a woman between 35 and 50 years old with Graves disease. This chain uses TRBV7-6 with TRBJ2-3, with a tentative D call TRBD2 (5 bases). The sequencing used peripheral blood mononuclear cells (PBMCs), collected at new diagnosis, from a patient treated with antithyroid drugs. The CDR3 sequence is CASSLNGRADTQYF. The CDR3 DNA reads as TGTGCCAGCAGCTTAAATGGGAGAGCAGATACGCAGTATTTT.